Listed below are T cell receptor beta chains from one sample, sequenced in a study of regulatory T cells. TCRdb's table, derived via immunoSEQ multiplex PCR, lists solely in-frame clones and lacks some. The table records about 2,300 clones, 80% to 95% of them present only once. Material for sequencing was CD4+ Tregs sorted from blood. Receptor source: a child younger than 18 with CD3G deficiency. CDR3s leave out the opening cysteine and the closing phenylalanine or tryptophan.

>TRBV5-1|TRBJ2-1
ASSGGYGGRRNNEQF
>TRBV10-3|TRBJ2-7
AISEVGQGSSEQY
>TRBV7-9|TRBJ1-1
ASSSRGGGTEAF
>TRBV6-5|TRBJ1-2
ASSIVGGESGYT
>TRBV5-1|TRBJ1-2
ASSPQTGAYGYT
>TRBV11-2|TRBJ2-1
ASSRASGAYNEQF
>TRBV19|TRBJ2-6
ASSLQMTNHKSGQRPD
>TRBV28|TRBJ1-1
ASGTEGLAF
>TRBV28|TRBJ1-5
ASRVGIARNQPQH
>TRBV28|TRBJ1-2
ASSHGARNYGYT
>TRBV30|TRBJ2-3
AWSGTSGSPDTQY
>TRBV28|TRBJ1-2
ASSLSGAHYGYT
>TRBV19|TRBJ2-7
ASSRHPGQGYEQY
>TRBV2|TRBJ1-4
ASRTPHPGGPGNEKLF
>TRBV2|TRBJ2-5
ATGRKETQY
>TRBV10-3|TRBJ2-3
AIRSTGGSDTQY
>TRBV6-1|TRBJ2-2
ASSARQGITGELF
>TRBV6-1|TRBJ1-4
ASSLDRGSGKLF
>TRBV28|TRBJ1-1
ASTGTGRRNTEAF
>TRBV5-1|TRBJ2-3
ASSLVGRADTQY
>TRBV28|TRBJ2-2
ASSQAGSGELF
>TRBV7-9|TRBJ2-1
ASSLAGKRSNEQF
>TRBV5-4|TRBJ2-7
ASSVDPDSEQY
>TRBV28|TRBJ2-3
ASSRQGARRTDTQY
>TRBV6-1|TRBJ2-1
ASSENPPLAVFYNEQF
>TRBV6-1|TRBJ1-2
ASSRDRGGGYGYT
>TRBV7-9|TRBJ2-5
ASSLTPGLAGGGETQY
>TRBV7-5|TRBJ1-4
ARSDLTSLLVDNEKLF
>TRBV28|TRBJ1-2
ASVGAGISGYT
>TRBV5-1|TRBJ2-7
ASSFDREIYEQY
>TRBV28|TRBJ2-5
ASSGRQGVETQY
>TRBV28|TRBJ2-1
ASSSTGLANYNEQF
>TRBV28|TRBJ2-6
ASSLYRGIGANVLT
>TRBV18|TRBJ2-1
ASSPNGEDKGEQF
>TRBV7-2|TRBJ1-2
ASSFGGTGSYGYT
>TRBV7-9|TRBJ2-5
ASSFGRGIQETQY
>TRBV5-1|TRBJ2-1
ASSLGAKYNEQF
>TRBV13|TRBJ2-7
ASSSSRSGHDTYEQY
>TRBV7-6|TRBJ2-2
ASSPVAGVRAGELF
>TRBV7-9|TRBJ2-5
ASSLALGGRAQETQY
>TRBV11-1|TRBJ2-1
ASSLEGGAGGYNEQF
>TRBV6-6|TRBJ2-7
ATSRGAALEQY
>TRBV28|TRBJ1-1
ASSLMGFGNTEAF
>TRBV7-8|TRBJ1-5
ASSLGLGHQPQH